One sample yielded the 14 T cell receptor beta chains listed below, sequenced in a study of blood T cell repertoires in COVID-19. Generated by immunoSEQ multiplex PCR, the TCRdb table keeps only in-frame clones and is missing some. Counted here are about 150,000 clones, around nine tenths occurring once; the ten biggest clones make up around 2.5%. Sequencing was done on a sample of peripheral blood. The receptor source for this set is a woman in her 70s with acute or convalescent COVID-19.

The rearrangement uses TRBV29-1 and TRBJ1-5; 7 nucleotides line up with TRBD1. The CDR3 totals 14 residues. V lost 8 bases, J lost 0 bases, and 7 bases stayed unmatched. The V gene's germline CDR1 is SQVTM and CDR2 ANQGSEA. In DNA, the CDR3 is TGCAGCCTAACAGGGGCGGATAGCAATCAGCCCCAGCATTTT. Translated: CSLTGADSNQPQHF. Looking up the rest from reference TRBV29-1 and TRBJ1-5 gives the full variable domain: SAVISQKPSRDICQRGTSLTIQCQVDSQVTMMFWYRQQPGQSLTLIATANQGSEATYESGFVIDKFPISRPNLTFSTLTVSNMSPEDSSIYLCSLTGADSNQPQHFGDGTRLSIL.

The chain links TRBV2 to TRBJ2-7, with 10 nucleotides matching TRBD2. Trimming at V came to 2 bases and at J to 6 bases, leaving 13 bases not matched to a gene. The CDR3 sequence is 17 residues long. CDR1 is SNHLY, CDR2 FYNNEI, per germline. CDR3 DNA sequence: TGTGCCAGCAGTGAACAGGGGACGGGACTAGCGACGGGCGAGCAGTACTTC. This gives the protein CASSEQGTGLATGEQYF. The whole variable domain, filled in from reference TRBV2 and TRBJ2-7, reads EPEVTQTPSHQVTQMGQEVILRCVPISNHLYFYWYRQILGQKVEFLVSFYNNEISEKSEIFDDQFSVERPDGSNFTLKIRSTKLEDSAMYFCASSEQGTGLATGEQYFGPGTRLTVT.

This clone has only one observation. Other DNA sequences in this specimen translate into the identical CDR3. CDR3 sequence (DNA): TGTGCCAGCAGCCCGGGGGGATTCACAGATACGCAGTATTTT. Protein sequence: CASSPGGFTDTQYF. V and J are TRBV11-2 and TRBJ2-3; 7 bases match TRBD2. This CDR3 is 14 amino acids long. Looked up from germline, CDR1 is SGHAT and CDR2 is FQNNGV. Losses at the gene ends were 5 bases for V and 2 bases for J; bases not matched to a gene: 4.

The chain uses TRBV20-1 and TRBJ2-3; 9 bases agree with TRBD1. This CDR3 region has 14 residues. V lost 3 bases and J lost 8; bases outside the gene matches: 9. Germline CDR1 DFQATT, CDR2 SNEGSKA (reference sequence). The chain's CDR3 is CSASVGDRGGTQYF. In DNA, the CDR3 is TGCAGTGCTAGTGTCGGTGACAGGGGGGGTACGCAGTATTTT.

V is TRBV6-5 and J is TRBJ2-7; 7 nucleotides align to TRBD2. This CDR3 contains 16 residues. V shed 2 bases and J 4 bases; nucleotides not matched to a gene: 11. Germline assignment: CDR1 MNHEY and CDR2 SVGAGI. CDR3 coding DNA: TGTGCCAGCAGTTACACCCCGGAGACTAGCATGTACGAGCAGTACGTC. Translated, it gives CASSYTPETSMYEQYV.

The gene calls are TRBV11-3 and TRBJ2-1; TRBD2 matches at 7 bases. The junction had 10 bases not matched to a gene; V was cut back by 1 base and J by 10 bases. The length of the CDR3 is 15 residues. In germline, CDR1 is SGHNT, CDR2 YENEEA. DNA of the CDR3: TGTGCCAGCAGCTTAGCGGGGGGAAACGTCGGGGAGCAGTTCTTC. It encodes CASSLAGGNVGEQFF.

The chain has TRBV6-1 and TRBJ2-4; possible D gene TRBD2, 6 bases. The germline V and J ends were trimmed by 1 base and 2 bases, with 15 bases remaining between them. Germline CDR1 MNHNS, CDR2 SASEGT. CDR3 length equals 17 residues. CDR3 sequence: CASSEGSGRGTKNIQYF. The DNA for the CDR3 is TGTGCCAGCAGTGAAGGGTCGGGGCGGGGAACCAAAAACATTCAGTACTTC.

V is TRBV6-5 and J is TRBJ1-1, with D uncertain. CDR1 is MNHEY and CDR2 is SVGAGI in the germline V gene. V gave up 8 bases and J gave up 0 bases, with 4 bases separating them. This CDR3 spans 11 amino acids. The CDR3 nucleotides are TGTGCCAGCGCTATGAACACTGAAGCTTTCTTT. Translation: CASAMNTEAFF.

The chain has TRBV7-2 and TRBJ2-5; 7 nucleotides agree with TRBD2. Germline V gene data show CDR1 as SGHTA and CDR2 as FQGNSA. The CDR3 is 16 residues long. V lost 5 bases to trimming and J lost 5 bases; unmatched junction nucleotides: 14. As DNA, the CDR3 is TGTGCCAGCAGCCCTCGTATGCGGGGGATAGGGGAGACCCAGTACTTC. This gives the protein CASSPRMRGIGETQYF. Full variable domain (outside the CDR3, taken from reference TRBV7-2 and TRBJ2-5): GAGVSQSPSNKVTEKGKDVELRCDPISGHTALYWYRQSLGQGLEFLIYFQGNSAPDKSGLPSDRFSAERTGGSVSTLTIQRTQQEDSAVYLCASSPRMRGIGETQYFGPGTRLLVL.

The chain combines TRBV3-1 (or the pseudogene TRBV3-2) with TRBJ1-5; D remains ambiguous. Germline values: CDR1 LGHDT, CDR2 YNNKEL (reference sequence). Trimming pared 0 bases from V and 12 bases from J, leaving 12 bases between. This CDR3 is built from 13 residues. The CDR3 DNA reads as TGTGCCAGCAGCCAAGAGAGCGGGAGGCGCCAGCATTTT. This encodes CASSQESGRRQHF.

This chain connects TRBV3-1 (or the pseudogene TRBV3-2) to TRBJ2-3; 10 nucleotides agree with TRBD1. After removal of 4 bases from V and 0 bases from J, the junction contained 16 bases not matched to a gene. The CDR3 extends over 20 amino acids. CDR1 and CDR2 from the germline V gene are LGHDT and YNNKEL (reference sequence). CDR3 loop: CASSPTDPGQGKDSTDTQYF. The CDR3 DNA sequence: TGTGCCAGCAGCCCAACCGACCCGGGACAGGGGAAAGATAGCACAGATACGCAGTATTTT.

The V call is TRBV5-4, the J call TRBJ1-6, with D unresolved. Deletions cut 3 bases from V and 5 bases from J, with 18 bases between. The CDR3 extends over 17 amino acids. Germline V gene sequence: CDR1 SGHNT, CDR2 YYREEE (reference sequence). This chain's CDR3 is CASSSSGPRLNNSPLHF. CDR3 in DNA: TGTGCCAGCAGCTCATCAGGCCCCCGCCTGAATAATTCACCCCTCCACTTT.

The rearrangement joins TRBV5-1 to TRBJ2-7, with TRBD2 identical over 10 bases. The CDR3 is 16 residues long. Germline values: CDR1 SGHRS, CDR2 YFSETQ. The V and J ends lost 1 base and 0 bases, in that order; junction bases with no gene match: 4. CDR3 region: CASSLPGLASSYEQYV. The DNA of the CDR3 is TGCGCCAGCAGCTTGCCGGGACTAGCGTCCTCCTACGAGCAGTACGTC.

CDR3 sequence (DNA): TGTGCCAGCAGCCCGGGACAGGGTCTAGGGTATGGCTACACCTTC. This gives the protein CASSPGQGLGYGYTF. V and J are TRBV9 and TRBJ1-2, with 9 positions matching TRBD1. Germline loops: CDR1 SGDLS, CDR2 YYNGEE. The CDR3 length is 15 residues. V shed 4 bases and J 5 bases; nucleotides not matched to a gene: 9.